Listed below are T cell receptor beta chains from one sample, sequenced in a study of identical twins. One entry per CDR3 protein results from TCRdb running MiXCR on the 5' RACE reads. This table holds about 550,000 distinct CDR3 sequences, approximately 20% found once. These data were also reused for a study on yellow fever vaccine responses in identical twins.

Sequenced input: CD4+ T cells sorted from blood. The receptors were gathered from a woman under 30 in good health. Each CDR3 is given without its conserved first and last residue.

TRBV21-1,TRBJ2-1,ASSKALLYNEQF
TRBV29-1,TRBJ2-2,SARGREAVAGELF
TRBV5-1,TRBJ1-2,ASSLYDGTGDYGYT
TRBV10-2,TRBJ2-5,ASSEIPGASRKETQY
TRBV12-3/TRBV12-4,TRBJ2-1,ASSLFGGGPSYNEQF
TRBV5-1,TRBJ2-1,ASNPLAGGDEQF
TRBV9,TRBJ2-3,ASSGEVGASTDTQY
TRBV3-1,TRBJ2-1,ASSFLAGSNEQF
TRBV4-1,TRBJ1-1,ASGAWPGAEAF
TRBV10-3,TRBJ2-1,AISEGFDNEQF
TRBV2,TRBJ2-6,ASSQDPEAGANVLT
TRBV5-1,TRBJ1-1,ASSSSHGANTEAF
TRBV29-1,TRBJ2-1,SVRAGGPSSYNEQF
TRBV4-1,TRBJ2-1,ASSQVDRDYNEQF
TRBV5-1,TRBJ2-1,ASRPWISSYNEQF
TRBV25-1,TRBJ2-7,ASSDGRDSYEQY
TRBV11-2,TRBJ2-3,ASSSVISASTDTQY
TRBV7-7,TRBJ2-3,ASSPGTDTDTQY
TRBV6-2/TRBV6-3,TRBJ2-7,ASSYSGGSYEQY
TRBV20-1,TRBJ1-5,SATRQGANNQPQH
TRBV12-3/TRBV12-4,TRBJ1-5,ASSSDSISNQPQH
TRBV7-9,TRBJ2-7,ASSHDGSSYEQY
TRBV12-3/TRBV12-4,TRBJ1-4,ASSTNNEKLF
TRBV3-1,TRBJ2-7,ASSPIAGGPLLEQY
TRBV12-3/TRBV12-4,TRBJ2-3,ASSTTGRSTDTQY
TRBV7-8,TRBJ2-1,ASSFKRVGNEQF
TRBV7-6,TRBJ2-5,ASSYRTGGEETQY
TRBV19,TRBJ2-7,ASSNGRSGATYEQY
TRBV5-1,TRBJ2-1,ASSPGRGANNEQF
TRBV12-3/TRBV12-4,TRBJ2-1,ASRRPLHSGSSYNEQF
TRBV20-1,TRBJ2-3,SARGDSGRADTQY
TRBV5-1,TRBJ2-7,ASSLGAPGEQY
TRBV20-1,TRBJ2-2,SAQINPGTGLDGELF
TRBV15,TRBJ2-1,ATSRTLAGGRDNEQF
TRBV6-1,TRBJ2-7,ASREPGHTSRY
TRBV10-3,TRBJ1-2,AISSGDYGYT
TRBV29-1,TRBJ2-1,SVEVTAGAAEQF
TRBV28,TRBJ2-3,ASSPVYGLAGNTDTQY
TRBV11-1,TRBJ2-1,ASSEHGAPSGRMSEQF
TRBV11-2,TRBJ2-1,ASSLRSVGSGNEQF
TRBV25-1,TRBJ2-5,ASSLAGAETQY
TRBV10-3,TRBJ1-1,AIGSVNRVTEAF
TRBV6-5,TRBJ1-1,ASSYSSMARNTEAF
TRBV3-1,TRBJ2-2,ASTTGGPFVDGELF
TRBV7-8,TRBJ2-3,ASSLALRRGGIDTQY
TRBV7-8,TRBJ2-2,ASSPRGVETGELF
TRBV12-3/TRBV12-4,TRBJ2-3,ASRHRPSTDTQY
TRBV3-1,TRBJ1-1,ASSKGRGLTLNTEAF
TRBV7-3,TRBJ2-2,ASSPGFAGELF
TRBV24-1,TRBJ2-1,ATSDLRGIGASEQF
TRBV20-1,TRBJ2-3,SAPPGLAGTDTQY
TRBV14,TRBJ2-3,ASSPAGADTQY
TRBV4-1,TRBJ1-4,ASSRPGTGDEKLF
TRBV5-1,TRBJ2-3,ASSLGPLSSDTQY
TRBV24-1,TRBJ2-1,ATSERTSGSSYNEQF
TRBV9,TRBJ1-2,ASSVEGNNGYT
TRBV10-3,TRBJ2-3,AISESPLDGADTQY
TRBV12-3/TRBV12-4,TRBJ1-2,ASSPRRTDGYT
TRBV14,TRBJ2-7,ASSQNNVRQY